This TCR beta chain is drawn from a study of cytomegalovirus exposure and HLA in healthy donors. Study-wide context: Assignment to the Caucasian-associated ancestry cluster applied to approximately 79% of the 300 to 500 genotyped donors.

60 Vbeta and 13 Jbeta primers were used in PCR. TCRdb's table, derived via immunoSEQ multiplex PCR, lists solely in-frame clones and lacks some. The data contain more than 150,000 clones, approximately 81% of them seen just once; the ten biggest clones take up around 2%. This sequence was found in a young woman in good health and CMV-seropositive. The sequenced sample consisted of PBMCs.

CDR3: CASSQDRGLGIYGYTF. DNA for the CDR3: TGCGCCAGCAGCCAAGACAGGGGGCTCGGAATCTATGGCTACACCTTC. The chain employs TRBV4-1 and TRBJ1-2; 8 bases match TRBD1. Germline loops: CDR1 MGHRA, CDR2 YSYEKL. V lost 0 bases to trimming and J lost 4 bases; unmatched junction nucleotides: 7. The CDR3 totals 16 residues.